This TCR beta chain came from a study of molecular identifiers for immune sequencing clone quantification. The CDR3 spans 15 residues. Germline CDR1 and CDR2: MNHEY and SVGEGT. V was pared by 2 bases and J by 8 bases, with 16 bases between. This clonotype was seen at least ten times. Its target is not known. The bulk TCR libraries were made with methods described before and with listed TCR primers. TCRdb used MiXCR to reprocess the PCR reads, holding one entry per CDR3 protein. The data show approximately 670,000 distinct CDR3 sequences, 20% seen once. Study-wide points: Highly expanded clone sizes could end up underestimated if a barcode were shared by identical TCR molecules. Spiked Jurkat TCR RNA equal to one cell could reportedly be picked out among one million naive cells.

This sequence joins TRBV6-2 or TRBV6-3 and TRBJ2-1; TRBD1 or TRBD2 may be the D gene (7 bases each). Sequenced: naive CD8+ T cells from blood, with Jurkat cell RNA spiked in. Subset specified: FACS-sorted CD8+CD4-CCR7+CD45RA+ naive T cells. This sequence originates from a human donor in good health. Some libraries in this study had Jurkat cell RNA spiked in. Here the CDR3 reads CASSYNPGGVYEQFF. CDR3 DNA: TGTGCCAGCAGTTACAATCCAGGGGGGGTGTATGAGCAGTTCTTC.